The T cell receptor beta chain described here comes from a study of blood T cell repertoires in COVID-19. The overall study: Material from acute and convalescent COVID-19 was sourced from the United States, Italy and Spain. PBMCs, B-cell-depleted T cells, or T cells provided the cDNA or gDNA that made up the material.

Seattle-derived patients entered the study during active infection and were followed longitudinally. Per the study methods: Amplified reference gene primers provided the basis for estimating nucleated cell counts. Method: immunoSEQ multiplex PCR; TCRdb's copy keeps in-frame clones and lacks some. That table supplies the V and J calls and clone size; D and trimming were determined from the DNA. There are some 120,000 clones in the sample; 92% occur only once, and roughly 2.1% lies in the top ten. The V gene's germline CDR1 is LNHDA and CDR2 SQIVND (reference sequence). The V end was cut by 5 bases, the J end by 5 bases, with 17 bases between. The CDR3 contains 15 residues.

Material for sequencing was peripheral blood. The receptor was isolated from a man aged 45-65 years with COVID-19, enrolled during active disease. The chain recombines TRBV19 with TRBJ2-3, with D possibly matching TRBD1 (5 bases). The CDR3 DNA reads TGTGCCAGTAGTGGTGACCTTCTTAGGGGAGATACGCAGTATTTT. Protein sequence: CASSGDLLRGDTQYF.